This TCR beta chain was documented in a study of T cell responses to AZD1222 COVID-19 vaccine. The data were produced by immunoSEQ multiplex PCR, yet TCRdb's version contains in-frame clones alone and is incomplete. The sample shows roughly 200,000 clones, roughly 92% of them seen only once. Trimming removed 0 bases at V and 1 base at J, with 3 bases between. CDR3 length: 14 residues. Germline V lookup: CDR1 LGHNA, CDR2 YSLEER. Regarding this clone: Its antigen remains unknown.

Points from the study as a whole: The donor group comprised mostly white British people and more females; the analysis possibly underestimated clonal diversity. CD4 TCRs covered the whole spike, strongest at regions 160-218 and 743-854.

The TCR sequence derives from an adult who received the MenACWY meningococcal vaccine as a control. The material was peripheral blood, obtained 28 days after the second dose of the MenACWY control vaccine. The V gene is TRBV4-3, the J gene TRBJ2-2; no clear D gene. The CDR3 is CASSQDRNTGELFF. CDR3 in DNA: TGCGCCAGCAGCCAAGATCGGAACACCGGGGAGCTGTTTTTT.